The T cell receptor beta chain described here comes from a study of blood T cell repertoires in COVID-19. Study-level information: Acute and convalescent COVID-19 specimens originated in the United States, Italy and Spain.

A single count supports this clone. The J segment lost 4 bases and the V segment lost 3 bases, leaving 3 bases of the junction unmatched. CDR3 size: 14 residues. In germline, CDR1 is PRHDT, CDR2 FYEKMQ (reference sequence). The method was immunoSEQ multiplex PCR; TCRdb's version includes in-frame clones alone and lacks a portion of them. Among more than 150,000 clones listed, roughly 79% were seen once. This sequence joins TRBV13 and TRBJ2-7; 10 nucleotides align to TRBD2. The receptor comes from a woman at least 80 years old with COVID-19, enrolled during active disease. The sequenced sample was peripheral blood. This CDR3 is CASSLALAGYEQYF. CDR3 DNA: TGTGCCAGCAGCTTGGCACTAGCGGGATACGAGCAGTACTTC.